This T cell receptor (beta chain) emerged from a study of tumor-infiltrating lymphocytes in localized non-small cell lung cancer. Findings and caveats of the study: Different pieces of the same tissue went to different assays, confounding technical variation with intratumor heterogeneity.

The CDR3 is 16 residues long. Germline V CDR1 and CDR2: SGHTS, YDEGEE. Assay used: immunoSEQ multiplex PCR; TCRdb lists only in-frame clones, some missing. This table has around 16,000 clones, roughly three quarters appearing once. About this clone: The antigen remains unidentified.

The chain recombines TRBV5-8 with TRBJ2-5, with 9 nucleotides matching TRBD2. Judging by the DNA end, TRBJ2-7 fits better; the J call may be wrong. This receptor was identified in a human donor with non-small cell lung cancer. The material sequenced was lung tumor tissue. As DNA, the CDR3 is TGTGCCAGCAGCCCGAGGGGTAGCGGGGGTTCCTACGAGCAGTACTTC. Amino acids: CASSPRGSGGSYEQYF.